Listed below are T cell receptor beta chains from one sample, sequenced in a study of T-cell memory formation after mild COVID-19. MiXCR, run by TCRdb on the 5' RACE reads, gives a single entry per CDR3 protein. Of about 250,000 distinct CDR3 sequences in the sample, 16% were seen once. The material sequenced was PBMCs or a T cell subset sorted from them (not recorded which). The origin of the receptors is a man between 18 and 35 years old who had mild COVID-19 (a few samples of this study predate the infection). Cell type and time point are not known. The CDR3 runs from the conserved cysteine through the conserved F or W. D genes are given only for firm matches. Size is omitted from some rows. Given values are once, few, many or a class for expanded clones.

v_call	clone_size	d_call	j_call	cdr3_nt	cdr3_aa
TRBV6-2/TRBV6-3	NA	TRBD1	TRBJ2-6	TGTGCCAGCAGGGGACAGGCCAACTCTGGGGCCAACGTCCTGACTTTC	CASRGQANSGANVLTF
TRBV4-3	NA	NA	TRBJ2-2	TGCGCCAGCAGCCAAGCCCCCTGGGGGCCGAACACCGGGGAGCTGTTTTTT	CASSQAPWGPNTGELFF
TRBV5-1	few	TRBD1	TRBJ2-5	TGCGCCAGCAGCGTACAGGGGGAAGGAGAGACCCAGTACTTC	CASSVQGEGETQYF
TRBV6-5	few	TRBD2	TRBJ2-1	TGTGCCAGCAGACCCACTAGCGGCGATGAGCAGTTCTTC	CASRPTSGDEQFF
TRBV5-1	few	TRBD1	TRBJ2-3	TGCGCCAGCAGCTTACAGGGGGTCACAGATACGCAGTATTTT	CASSLQGVTDTQYF
TRBV25-1	few	TRBD2	TRBJ2-3	TGTGCCAGCAGTGAATCTAGCGGGGGGGTCACAGATACGCAGTATTTT	CASSESSGGVTDTQYF
TRBV20-1	NA	NA	TRBJ1-3	TGCAGTGCTAGACAGACAGAGTCTGGAAACACCATATATTTT	CSARQTESGNTIYF
TRBV12-3/TRBV12-4	many	TRBD1	TRBJ2-7	TGTGCCAGCAGTTTCCGGACAGGGGTTATGTTCTACGAGCAGTACTTC	CASSFRTGVMFYEQYF
TRBV20-1	few	TRBD1	TRBJ1-5	TGCAGTGCTCGGAGCTTCGGGACAGGACCCAATCAGCCCCAGCATTTT	CSARSFGTGPNQPQHF
TRBV7-2	few	NA	TRBJ2-3	TGTGCCAGCAGCCTCACCCAGGGGCTGGGAGATACGCAGTATTTT	CASSLTQGLGDTQYF
TRBV5-1	few	NA	TRBJ2-2	TGCGCCAGCAGGACCGGGCCCAAAAACACCGGGGAGCTGTTTTTT	CASRTGPKNTGELFF
TRBV5-1	few	NA	TRBJ2-2	TGCGCCAGCAGCTTGGCCGGACAGTCGAACACCGGGGAGCTGTTTTTT	CASSLAGQSNTGELFF
TRBV20-1	NA	NA	TRBJ2-1	TGCAGTGCTCCCATGGGGCGGGGAGGCATCTACAATGAGCAGTTCTTC	CSAPMGRGGIYNEQFF
TRBV20-1	few	TRBD2	TRBJ2-3	TGCAGTGTCCGACTAGCGGGGGCACACAAAGATACGCAGTATTTT	CSVRLAGAHKDTQYF
TRBV5-5	few	TRBD1	TRBJ2-7	TGTGCCAGCAGCCGTCCCGGGACAGGGTACGAGCAGTACTTC	CASSRPGTGYEQYF
TRBV7-2	NA	NA	TRBJ1-5	TGTGCCAGCAGCCCGGCAGTCAATAGCAATCAGCCCCAGCATTTT	CASSPAVNSNQPQHF
TRBV4-2	NA	NA	TRBJ1-3	TGTGCCAGCAGCCAAGAGAGGCTATCTGGAAACACCATATATTTT	CASSQERLSGNTIYF
TRBV7-2	few	TRBD1	TRBJ1-6	TGTGCCAGCAGCTCAACCCGGGACAGATATTCACCCCTCCACTTT	CASSSTRDRYSPLHF
TRBV6-2/TRBV6-3	NA	TRBD1	TRBJ1-5	TGTGCCAGCAGTTACTCCCGACAGGGCCTTAGGCCCCAGCATTTT	CASSYSRQGLRPQHF
TRBV5-1	few	NA	TRBJ2-3	TGCGCCAGCCGGGACTCAGTATCAGATACGCAGTATTTT	CASRDSVSDTQYF
TRBV5-5	few	NA	TRBJ2-6	TGTGCCAGCAGCTTGCCCCCACAAGCGTCTGGGGCCAACGTCCTGACTTTC	CASSLPPQASGANVLTF
TRBV2	NA	NA	TRBJ1-5	TGTGCCAGCATGGGCGAGGGCCGTGCCGGTAATCAGCCCCAGCATTTT	CASMGEGRAGNQPQHF
TRBV5-4	NA	NA	TRBJ2-4	TGTGCCAGCAGCCAGGGTCTTCCAGGGGTAGCCAAAAACATTCAGTACTTC	CASSQGLPGVAKNIQYF
TRBV29-1	NA	TRBD1	TRBJ2-3	TGCAGCGTTCCCCCAGGGGGTCGATTCACAGATACGCAGTATTTT	CSVPPGGRFTDTQYF
TRBV5-4	few	TRBD2	TRBJ2-3	TGTGCCAGCAGCCCCCTAGCGGGGGAAGATACGCAGTATTTT	CASSPLAGEDTQYF
TRBV14	few	NA	TRBJ1-2	TGTGCCAGCAGCGCAGTCTACAACAGGGATTTCGGCTACACCTTC	CASSAVYNRDFGYTF
TRBV28	NA	NA	TRBJ1-2	TGTGCCGTATTCTACTATGGCTACACCTTC	CAVFYYGYTF
TRBV19	NA	NA	TRBJ2-4	TGTGCCAGTAGTATACCGGGCGTTGGCATTCAGTACTTC	CASSIPGVGIQYF
TRBV5-1	many	TRBD1	TRBJ2-2	TGCGCCAGCAGCCCAGGACAGGGGAACACCGGGGAGCTGTTTTTT	CASSPGQGNTGELFF
TRBV5-6	NA	NA	TRBJ1-5	TGTGCCAGTAGCAGGAGACAGGAGGGAGGGCCCCAGCATTTT	CASSRRQEGGPQHF
TRBV4-1	few	TRBD2	TRBJ2-3	TGCGCCAGCAGCCGCCGACTAGCGGGGGCGTCCACAGATACGCAGTATTTT	CASSRRLAGASTDTQYF
TRBV7-2	few	NA	TRBJ2-5	TGTGCCAGCAGCTCCCGGAACCAAGAGACCCAGTACTTC	CASSSRNQETQYF
TRBV5-1	NA	TRBD1	TRBJ2-5	TGCGCCAGCAGAACGGGACCCAGGGGGTTAGAGACCCAGTACTTC	CASRTGPRGLETQYF
TRBV5-1	many	NA	TRBJ2-7	TGCGCCAGCAGCTTAGAGCCGGGCTACTCCTACGAGCAGTACTTC	CASSLEPGYSYEQYF
TRBV24-1	few	NA	TRBJ1-5	TGTGCCACCAGTGAATCGGGACCGGGAAATCAGCCCCAGCATTTT	CATSESGPGNQPQHF
TRBV20-1	NA	NA	TRBJ2-1	TGCAGTGCTGCTCCGGCCTCTGGGTCCTACAATGAGCAGTTCTTC	CSAAPASGSYNEQFF
TRBV5-6	NA	NA	TRBJ1-1	TGTGCCAGCAGCGGGGGGCTGAACACTGAAGCTTTCTTT	CASSGGLNTEAFF
TRBV5-4	NA	TRBD1	TRBJ2-6	TGTGCCAGCAGCGAGACAGGGGGGGCCAACGTCCTGACTTTC	CASSETGGANVLTF
TRBV30	NA	TRBD1	TRBJ2-7	TGTGCCTGGAGTACTTACGGACAGGGGTCGATGGGGCAGTACTTC	CAWSTYGQGSMGQYF
TRBV28	NA	TRBD1	TRBJ2-5	TGTGCCAGCAGCATGGACAGGGATCAAGAGACCCAGTACTTC	CASSMDRDQETQYF
TRBV20-1	NA	NA	TRBJ2-7	TGCAGTGCTAGAGATCCGACAGCCTACTACGAGCAGTACTTC	CSARDPTAYYEQYF
TRBV20-1	few	NA	TRBJ1-2	TGCAGTGCTCCCGCAGGGGAAGGCGACTATGGCTACACCTTC	CSAPAGEGDYGYTF
TRBV5-1	NA	TRBD2	TRBJ2-5	TGCGCCAGCAGCTTGGTGCTAGCGGACGTGGAGACCCAGTACTTC	CASSLVLADVETQYF
TRBV24-1	NA	NA	TRBJ1-3	TGTGCCACCAGTGATTTTGGATTCTATGGCTCTGGAAACACCATATATTTT	CATSDFGFYGSGNTIYF
TRBV6-1	NA	NA	TRBJ2-2	TGTGCCAGCAGTCTGTCCCGACTGGGGGCCGGGGAGCTGTTTTTT	CASSLSRLGAGELFF
TRBV7-6	NA	TRBD2	TRBJ2-5	TGTGCCAGCAGCCAAACCGGGGGGAGACCGTACCAAGAGACCCAGTACTTC	CASSQTGGRPYQETQYF
TRBV30	few	TRBD1	TRBJ1-1	TGTGCCTGGAGTAGAGGGGGCCGAGGGGCTTTCTTT	CAWSRGGRGAFF
TRBV29-1	NA	NA	TRBJ2-2	TGCAGCGCCCTTGGGGACATCTTCACCGGGGAGCTGTTTTTT	CSALGDIFTGELFF